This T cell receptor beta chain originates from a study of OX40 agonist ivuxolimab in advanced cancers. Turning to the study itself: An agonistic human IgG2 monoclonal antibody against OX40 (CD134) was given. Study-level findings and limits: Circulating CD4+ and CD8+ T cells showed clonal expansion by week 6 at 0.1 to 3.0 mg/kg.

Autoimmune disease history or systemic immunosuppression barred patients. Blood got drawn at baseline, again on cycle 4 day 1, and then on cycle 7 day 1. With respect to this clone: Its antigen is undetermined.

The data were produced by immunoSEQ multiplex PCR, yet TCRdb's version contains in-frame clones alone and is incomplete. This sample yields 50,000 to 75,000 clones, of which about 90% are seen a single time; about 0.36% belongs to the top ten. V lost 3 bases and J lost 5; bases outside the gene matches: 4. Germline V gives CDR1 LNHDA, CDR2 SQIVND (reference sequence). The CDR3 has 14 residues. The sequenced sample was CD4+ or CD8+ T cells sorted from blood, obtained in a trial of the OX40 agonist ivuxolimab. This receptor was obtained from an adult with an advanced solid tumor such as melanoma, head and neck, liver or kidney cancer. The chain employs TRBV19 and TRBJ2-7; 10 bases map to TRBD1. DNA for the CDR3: TGTGCCAGTAGTATTGAGACAGGGGGCAACGAGCAGTACTTC. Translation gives CASSIETGGNEQYF.